Sequencing of this T cell receptor (beta chain) was carried out in a study of response to subunit inactivated influenza vaccine. Study-level findings and limits: The authors offered the suggestion that each seasonal influenza vaccination recruits few new T cells.

MiXCR, run by TCRdb on the RT-PCR reads, gives a single entry per CDR3 protein. Altogether 560,000 or so distinct CDR3 sequences are present, roughly 8.2% being singletons, with the ten largest covering under 15%. The CDR3 spans 20 residues. Germline V lookup: CDR1 LGHNA, CDR2 YSLEER. Between the trimmed V and J ends, which lost 0 bases and 4 bases, there was a span of 27 bases. Only a few counts were recorded for this clonotype. Its antigen remains unknown. The V call is TRBV4-3, the J call TRBJ1-1, with a possible D match to TRBD1 (5 bases). The sequencing used PBMCs from blood, collected less than 30 months after vaccination. This TCR came from a man between 50 and 69 years old who received an inactivated influenza vaccine. This chain's CDR3 is CASSQDLRPKSGTGSTEAFF. CDR3 nucleotide sequence: TGCGCCAGCAGCCAAGATCTTCGGCCAAAATCAGGGACGGGAAGCACTGAAGCTTTCTTT.